Shown below are 28 T cell receptor beta chains from a single sample sequenced in a study of T cells in Graves' hyperthyroidism and ophthalmopathy. The investigators amplified TCR beta CDR3 regions from RNA transcripts. The HTBI set primed first-round TCR CDR3 RT-PCR. MiXCR, applied by TCRdb to the multiplex PCR reads, yields one record per CDR3 protein. The sample carries about 400,000 distinct CDR3 sequences, under 15% recorded once. Sample: blood. These TCRs come from a woman under 30 with Graves' hyperthyroidism.

This clonotype appeared many times. This sequence joins TRBV27 and TRBJ1-6; TRBD1 matches 8 bases. V was pared by 6 bases and J by 2 bases, with 9 bases of the junction left unmatched. There are 17 residues in the CDR3. Per germline, CDR1 MNHEY and CDR2 SMNVEV (reference sequence). The CDR3 DNA sequence: TGTGCCAGCAGGAAACTGACAGGGGCGACCTATAATTCACCCCTCCACTTT. This sequence encodes CASRKLTGATYNSPLHF.

This clonotype was observed many times. The gene calls are TRBV27 and TRBJ1-2; 11 positions match TRBD1. CDR1 is MNHEY, CDR2 SMNVEV, per germline (reference sequence). Trimming cost V 5 bases and J 0 bases; bases outside gene matches: 5. This CDR3 is 16 amino acids long. CDR3 loop: CASSQGTGGANYGYTF. The CDR3 region has the DNA TGTGCCAGCAGTCAAGGGACAGGGGGGGCTAACTATGGCTACACCTTC.

This clonotype appeared many times. The chain recombines TRBV7-8 with TRBJ2-5, with 10 nucleotides matching TRBD1. This CDR3 comprises 15 residues. The germline gives CDR1 SGHVS, CDR2 FQNEAQ. V lost 3 bases to trimming and J lost 3 bases; unmatched junction nucleotides: 4. As DNA, the CDR3 is TGTGCCAGCAGCTTGACAGGGGGCTGGAAAGAGACCCAGTACTTC. Protein: CASSLTGGWKETQYF. Full variable domain (remainder filled in from reference TRBV7-8 and TRBJ2-5): GAGVSQSPRYKVAKRGQDVALRCDPISGHVSLFWYQQALGQGPEFLTYFQNEAQLDKSGLPSDRFFAERPEGSVSTLKIQRTQQEDSAVYLCASSLTGGWKETQYFGPGTRLLVL.

The CDR3 DNA is TGTGCCAGCAGCCTCCCAGCGGGAGGGTACAATGAGCAGTTCTTC. As protein: CASSLPAGGYNEQFF. This rearrangement joins TRBV5-4 to TRBJ2-1; TRBD2 matches 10 bases. The CDR3 sequence is 15 residues long. CDR1 and CDR2 from the germline V gene are SGHNT and YYREEE (reference sequence). The V segment lost 4 bases and the J segment 4 bases; nucleotides outside the gene matches: 5.

This clonotype was recorded at least ten times. The chain uses TRBV28 and TRBJ2-7, with D hard to call. CDR1 and CDR2 (germline): MDHEN, SYDVKM. This CDR3 has 15 amino acids. V was cut by 2 bases and J by 0 bases, with 11 bases left in between. The CDR3 bases are TGTGCCAGCAGTTTAATTGGTTCGGGCTCCTACGAGCAGTACTTC. It translates to CASSLIGSGSYEQYF.

This clonotype was seen many times. This chain connects TRBV7-9 to TRBJ2-4; no clear D gene. Germline V CDR1 and CDR2: SEHNR, FQNEAQ (reference sequence). This CDR3 region has 12 residues. Trimming left V 6 bases short and J 5 bases short, with 8 bases between. CDR3: CASRLTENIQYF. CDR3 sequence (DNA): TGTGCCAGCAGACTTACAGAAAACATTCAGTACTTC.

The table lists this clonotype with a few counts. Here the CDR3 DNA reads TGTGCCAGCAGAAATAGCGGGGTACTAGCCAAAAACATTCAGTACTTC. Amino acids: CASRNSGVLAKNIQYF. This chain links TRBV6-1 with TRBJ2-4; TRBD2 matches 8 bases. V trimming: 6 bases; J trimming: 0 bases; junction bases outside the gene matches: 7. The CDR3 totals 16 residues. The germline CDR1 and CDR2 sequences are MNHNS and SASEGT.

This clonotype was seen repeatedly, ten times or more. V usage is TRBV20-1 and J usage is TRBJ1-5; 9 nucleotides match TRBD1. Per the germline V gene, CDR1 is DFQATT and CDR2 is SNEGSKA (reference sequence). CDR3 length: 14 residues. The ends lost 5 bases at V and 6 bases at J; junction bases unmatched: 8. CDR3 protein: CSALTGGATQPQHF. The CDR3 DNA reads as TGCAGTGCTTTAACAGGGGGCGCGACTCAGCCCCAGCATTTT.

This clonotype was counted ten times or more. The chain is built from TRBV28 and TRBJ1-1; tentatively, D is TRBD1 (5 bases). The CDR3 is 18 amino acids. Per the germline V gene, CDR1 is MDHEN and CDR2 is SYDVKM. V was trimmed by 5 bases and J by 2 bases, leaving 24 bases between them. CDR3 coding DNA: TGTGCCAGCAGTCTTCCCGGGCCAGGGAAGAGAGAAAACACTGAAGCTTTCTTT. This encodes CASSLPGPGKRENTEAFF.

The sample holds many counts of this clonotype. The genes are TRBV7-9 and TRBJ2-1; the match to TRBD2 covers 7 bases. Germline assignment: CDR1 SEHNR and CDR2 FQNEAQ (reference sequence). This CDR3 contains 17 residues. V dropped 0 bases and J dropped 6; count of bases not matched to a gene: 11. The CDR3 nucleotides are TGTGCCAGCAGCTTAGCGTTTGGCGGGAGAGACCCCAATGAGCAGTTCTTC. Its translation is CASSLAFGGRDPNEQFF.

The sample holds a few counts of this clonotype. A read error may produce the germline difference seen at one junction end. The chain has TRBV14 and TRBJ1-2; tentatively, D is TRBD1 (6 bases). CDR3 size: 12 residues. CDR1 is SGHDN and CDR2 is FVKESK in the germline V gene. The CDR3 DNA reads as TGCCCACTCCGGCAGGGGAACTATGGCTACACCTTC. This gives the protein CPLRQGNYGYTF.

This clonotype was observed at least ten times. The chain is built from TRBV18 and TRBJ2-7; 8 nucleotides match TRBD1. The CDR3 is 15 amino acids. Germline-derived CDR1 and CDR2 are KGHSH and LQKENI. V gave up 2 bases and J gave up 5 bases; unmatched junction bases: 8. This CDR3 reads CASSPRQGRSDEQYF. CDR3 DNA: TGTGCCAGCTCACCAAGACAGGGGAGGTCGGACGAGCAGTACTTC.

This rearrangement joins TRBV6-1 to TRBJ1-3; D is unclear. This CDR3 has 13 residues. CDR1 is MNHNS and CDR2 is SASEGT in the germline V gene. Trimming removed 6 bases from V and 3 bases from J, with 9 bases in between. Written as DNA, the CDR3 is TGTGCCAGCAGCCTGGGTGATGGAAACACCATATATTTT. The encoded protein is CASSLGDGNTIYF.

This clonotype appeared a few times. This chain links TRBV4-3 with TRBJ1-2; 9 bases line up with TRBD1. The CDR3 is 15 residues long. The ends lost 1 base at V and 4 bases at J; junction bases unmatched: 4. Germline V gene sequence: CDR1 LGHNA, CDR2 YSLEER. The CDR3 DNA sequence: TGCGCCAGCAGCCAAGGGACAGGGGACTCCTATGGCTACACCTTC. Its protein product is CASSQGTGDSYGYTF.

This clonotype was seen many times. This chain connects TRBV6-1 to TRBJ1-1; D gene unclear. The CDR3 consists of 15 residues. Trimming took off 6 bases at V and 1 base at J, with 15 bases between the two ends. Germline CDR1 and CDR2: MNHNS and SASEGT. The CDR3 sequence is CASRGRRFKNTEAFF. The CDR3 coding sequence is TGTGCCAGCAGAGGGAGGAGGTTCAAGAACACTGAAGCTTTCTTT.

This clonotype was seen many times. The rearrangement joins TRBV7-9 to TRBJ2-5; the D call may be TRBD1 or TRBD2 (5 bases each). CDR1 is SEHNR and CDR2 is FQNEAQ in the germline V gene (reference sequence). Trimming left V 1 base short and J 4 bases short, with 10 bases between. The CDR3 runs to 14 residues. The CDR3 here is CASSLGPGGETQYF. CDR3 in DNA: TGTGCCAGCAGCTTAGGTCCTGGGGGAGAGACCCAGTACTTC.

This clonotype occurred many times. The gene calls are TRBV12-3 or TRBV12-4 and TRBJ2-1, with D maybe TRBD1 (5 bases). V was shortened by 6 bases and J by 7 bases, with 19 bases between the two germline ends. The CDR3 runs to 15 residues. The DNA for the CDR3 is TGTGCCAGCAGCCTCGGGCAGGGTGGGCCAAATGAGCAGTTCTTC. The encoded protein is CASSLGQGGPNEQFF.

This clonotype was detected ten times or more. The chain joins TRBV2 to TRBJ1-2; D possibly corresponds to TRBD1 (6 bases). The CDR3 length is 13 residues. Looked up from germline, CDR1 is SNHLY and CDR2 is FYNNEI. Trimming left V 8 bases short and J 1 base short, with 11 bases between. The DNA for the CDR3 is TGTGCCAGCGGCCAGGACAGTAACTATGGCTACACCTTC. Protein product: CASGQDSNYGYTF.

This clonotype was counted many times. This chain connects TRBV20-1 to TRBJ2-7, with TRBD2 matching 10 bases. CDR1 is DFQATT, CDR2 SNEGSKA, per germline (reference sequence). Trimming at V came to 6 bases and at J to 3 bases, leaving 14 bases not matched to a gene. The CDR3 runs to 16 residues. This chain's CDR3 is CSAHNVGGTSVYEQYF. DNA of the CDR3: TGCAGTGCCCATAACGTCGGCGGGACTAGCGTCTACGAGCAGTACTTC.

This clonotype was recorded at least ten times. V is TRBV5-1 and J is TRBJ2-3; unclear D gene. The CDR3 contains 15 residues. Germline V lookup: CDR1 SGHRS, CDR2 YFSETQ. The V end lost 0 bases, the J end lost 4 bases, and 12 bases lay between the germline ends. For the CDR3, the DNA is TGCGCCAGCAGCTTGGCTTTTTTAGGCCCAGATACGCAGTATTTT. This codes for CASSLAFLGPDTQYF.

Many counts were recorded for this clonotype. The chain employs TRBV20-1 and TRBJ2-1; TRBD2 matches 13 bases. With V trimmed by 1 base and J by 4 bases, 4 bases remained unmatched. CDR1 DFQATT and CDR2 SNEGSKA come from the germline V gene (reference sequence). The CDR3 runs to 16 residues. The CDR3 here is CSARGGTSGNYNEQFF. CDR3 DNA: TGCAGTGCTAGAGGAGGGACTAGCGGGAATTACAATGAGCAGTTCTTC.

Ten or more counts support this clonotype. The genes are TRBV11-2 and TRBJ2-1, with D perhaps TRBD2 (7 bases). V lost 0 bases and J 8 bases, leaving 11 bases between the germline ends. CDR3 length: 14 residues. Germline V gives CDR1 SGHAT, CDR2 FQNNGV. The CDR3 DNA is TGTGCCAGCAGCTTAGACGGGGAGGGGGATGAGCAGTTCTTC. Residues: CASSLDGEGDEQFF.

To note about this clonotype: A much larger clone lies a single base off, so this may be a read error. The chain has TRBV6-2 or TRBV6-3 and TRBJ2-1; 11 bases are a match to TRBD1. CDR3 length equals 15 residues. The V gene's germline CDR1 is MNHEY and CDR2 SVGEGT. The DNA of the CDR3 is TGTGTCAGCAGTTTGGACAGGGGGCGGTACAATGAGCAGTTCTTC. Translating gives CVSSLDRGRYNEQFF.

This chain uses TRBV7-8 with TRBJ1-1; possible D gene TRBD1, 6 bases. V shed 4 bases and J shed 4 bases, with 22 bases lying between them. The CDR3 has 17 amino acids. Germline CDR1 and CDR2: SGHVS and FQNEAQ. DNA of the CDR3: TGTGCCAGCAGCTCCAATCTCGGGGGCTGGAGTAGCACTGAAGCTTTCTTT. Translating gives CASSSNLGGWSSTEAFF.

The genes are TRBV30 and TRBJ2-2, with D unclear. The V end was cut by 5 bases, the J end by 1 base, with 8 bases between. The CDR3 runs 13 residues. CDR1 is GTSNPN, CDR2 SVGIG, per germline (reference sequence). DNA for the CDR3: TGTGCCTGGGCCATGGAGAACACCGGGGAGCTGTTTTTT. It codes for CAWAMENTGELFF.

This clonotype was observed at least ten times. This chain links TRBV11-3 with TRBJ2-2, with 7 bases that match TRBD2. The junction had 15 bases not matched to a gene; V was cut back by 5 bases and J by 3 bases. Germline V gene lookup returns CDR1 SGHNT and CDR2 YENEEA. The CDR3 loop spans 18 amino acids. The CDR3 bases are TGTGCCAGCAGCCCATCACCCCCCCTAGCGGTTCACACCGGGGAGCTGTTTTTT. Encoded protein: CASSPSPPLAVHTGELFF.

This clonotype came up many times. This chain connects TRBV5-1 to TRBJ2-3, with 7 bases lining up with TRBD1. The length of the CDR3 is 16 residues. Germline V gives CDR1 SGHRS, CDR2 YFSETQ. V lost 4 bases to trimming and J lost 0 bases; unmatched junction nucleotides: 8. CDR3 in amino acids: CASSPDRQSSTDTQYF. The CDR3, as DNA: TGCGCCAGCAGCCCGGACAGGCAGTCTAGCACAGATACGCAGTATTTT.

This clonotype was observed many times. The CDR3 here is CASSFADRGAYNEQFF. CDR3 bases: TGTGCCAGCAGCTTTGCCGACAGGGGGGCCTACAATGAGCAGTTCTTC. The rearrangement joins TRBV7-8 to TRBJ2-1, with TRBD1 identical over 9 bases. From germline, CDR1 is SGHVS and CDR2 FQNEAQ. The CDR3 is made up of 16 amino acids. The V and J ends lost 3 bases and 2 bases, in that order; junction bases with no gene match: 5.